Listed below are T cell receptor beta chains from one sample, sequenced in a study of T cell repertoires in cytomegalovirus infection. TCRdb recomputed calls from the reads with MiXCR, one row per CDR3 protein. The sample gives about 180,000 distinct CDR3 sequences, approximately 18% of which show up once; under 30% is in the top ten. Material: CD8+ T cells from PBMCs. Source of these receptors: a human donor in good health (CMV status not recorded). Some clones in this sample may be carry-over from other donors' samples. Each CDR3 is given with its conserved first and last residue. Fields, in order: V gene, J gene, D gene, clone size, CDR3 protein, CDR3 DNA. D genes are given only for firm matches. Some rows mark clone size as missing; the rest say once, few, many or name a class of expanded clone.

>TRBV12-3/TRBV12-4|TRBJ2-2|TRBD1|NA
CASSQGQMITGELFF
TGTGCCAGCAGCCAGGGACAGATGATCACCGGGGAGCTGTTTTTT
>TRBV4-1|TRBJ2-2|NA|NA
CASSSLTGELFF
TGCGCCAGCAGCAGTTTAACCGGGGAGCTGTTTTTT
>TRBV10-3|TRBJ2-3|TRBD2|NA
CAINGGGITDTQYF
TGTGCCATCAACGGCGGGGGGATCACAGATACGCAGTATTTT
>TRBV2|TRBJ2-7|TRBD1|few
CASLEGQVSYEQYF
TGTGCCAGCCTGGAGGGACAGGTCTCCTACGAGCAGTACTTC
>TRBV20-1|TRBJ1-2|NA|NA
CSAREGRTNYGYTF
TGCAGTGCTAGAGAGGGACGGACTAACTATGGCTACACCTTC
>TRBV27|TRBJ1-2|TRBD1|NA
CASSQRDRTNYGYTF
TGTGCCAGCAGTCAACGGGACAGGACTAACTATGGCTACACCTTC
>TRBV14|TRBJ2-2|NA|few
CASSQDGTGELFF
TGTGCCAGCAGCCAAGACGGCACCGGGGAGCTGTTTTTT
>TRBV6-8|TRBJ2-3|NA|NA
CASSLSPTDTQYF
TGTGCCAGCAGCCTATCGCCTACAGATACGCAGTATTTT
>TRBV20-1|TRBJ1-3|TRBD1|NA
CSARDRQGGRSGNTIYF
TGCAGTGCTAGAGATAGACAAGGGGGCCGCTCTGGAAACACCATATATTTT
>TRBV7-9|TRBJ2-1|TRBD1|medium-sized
CASSRPGQEYSYNEQFF
TGTGCCAGCAGTCGTCCGGGACAGGAGTACTCCTACAATGAGCAGTTCTTC
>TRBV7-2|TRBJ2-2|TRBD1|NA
CASSLARRQGSTGELFF
TGTGCCAGCAGCTTAGCGAGAAGACAGGGAAGCACCGGGGAGCTGTTTTTT
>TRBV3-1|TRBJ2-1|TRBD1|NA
CASDPGTGASSSYNEQFF
TGTGCCAGCGACCCCGGGACAGGGGCTTCGAGCTCCTACAATGAGCAGTTCTTC
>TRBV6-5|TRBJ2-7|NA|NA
CASVPGGRYYEQYF
TGTGCCAGTGTCCCCGGGGGGCGGTATTACGAGCAGTACTTC
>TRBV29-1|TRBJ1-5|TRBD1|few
CSVEDQGRGPHQPQHF
TGCAGCGTTGAAGATCAGGGCAGGGGGCCTCATCAGCCCCAGCATTTT
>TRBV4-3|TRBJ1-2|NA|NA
CASSQEVLGDYGYTF
TGCGCCAGCAGCCAAGAAGTTTTAGGGGACTATGGCTACACCTTC
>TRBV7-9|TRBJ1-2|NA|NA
CASTLGGATNYGYTF
TGTGCCAGCACTTTGGGAGGGGCGACCAACTATGGCTACACCTTC
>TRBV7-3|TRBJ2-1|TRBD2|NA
CASSQHSSGATDDNEQFF
TGTGCCAGCAGCCAGCATTCTAGCGGGGCGACCGATGACAATGAGCAGTTCTTC
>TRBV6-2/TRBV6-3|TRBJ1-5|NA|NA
CASSRWSNQPQHF
TGTGCCAGCAGTAGATGGAGCAATCAGCCCCAGCATTTT
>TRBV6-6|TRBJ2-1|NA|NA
CASSYPTPNEQFF
TGTGCCAGCAGTTACCCCACCCCAAATGAGCAGTTCTTC
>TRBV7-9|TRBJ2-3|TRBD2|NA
CASSPQVASGGAGDTQYF
TGTGCCAGCAGCCCCCAGGTGGCTAGCGGGGGGGCCGGTGATACGCAGTATTTT
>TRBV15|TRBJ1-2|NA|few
CATSRDDMDSGTYGYTF
TGTGCCACCAGCAGAGATGATATGGACAGCGGAACGTATGGCTACACCTTC
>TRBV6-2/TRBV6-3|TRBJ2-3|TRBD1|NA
CASGYSQGQTLETDTQYF
TGTGCCAGCGGGTACTCTCAGGGACAGACCTTGGAGACAGATACGCAGTATTTT
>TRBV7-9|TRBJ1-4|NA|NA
CASSDPGGSSGEKLFF
TGTGCCAGCAGCGACCCGGGGGGGAGTTCGGGTGAAAAACTGTTTTTT
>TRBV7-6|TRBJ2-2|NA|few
CASSLFRGPNTGELFF
TGTGCCAGCAGCTTATTCCGGGGCCCGAACACCGGGGAGCTGTTTTTT
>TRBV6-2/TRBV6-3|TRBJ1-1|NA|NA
CASRGYLNTEAFF
TGTGCCAGCAGAGGCTATTTGAACACTGAAGCTTTCTTT
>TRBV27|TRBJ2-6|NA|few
CASSPLGDFLSGANVLTF
TGTGCCAGCAGTCCACTGGGGGACTTTCTCTCTGGGGCCAACGTCCTGACTTTC
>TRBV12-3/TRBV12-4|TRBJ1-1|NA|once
CASLSLGHTEAFF
TGTGCCAGTCTATCCCTAGGTCACACTGAAGCTTTCTTT
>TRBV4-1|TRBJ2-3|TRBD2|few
CASSQEERGTDTQYF
TGCGCCAGCAGCCAAGAGGAGCGGGGGACAGATACGCAGTATTTT
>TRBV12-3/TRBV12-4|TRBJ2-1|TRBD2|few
CASSLVFGGLAGGKNYNEQFF
TGTGCCAGCAGTTTAGTTTTTGGAGGGCTAGCGGGGGGGAAGAACTACAATGAGCAGTTCTTC
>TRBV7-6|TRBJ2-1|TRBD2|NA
CASSLGGLAGAWEQFF
TGTGCCAGCAGCTTAGGGGGTCTAGCGGGGGCCTGGGAGCAGTTCTTC
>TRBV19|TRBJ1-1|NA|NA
CASSTQGDTEAFF
TGTGCCAGTAGTACACAGGGCGACACTGAAGCTTTCTTT
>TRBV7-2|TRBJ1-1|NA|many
CASSFWGGTEAFF
TGTGCCAGCAGCTTTTGGGGGGGCACTGAAGCTTTCTTT
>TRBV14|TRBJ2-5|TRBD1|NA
CASSPGTGGIWGETQYF
TGTGCCAGCAGCCCCGGGACAGGGGGCATCTGGGGAGAGACCCAGTACTTC
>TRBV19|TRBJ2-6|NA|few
CASSIDPGANVLTF
TGTGCCAGTAGTATAGATCCCGGAGCCAACGTCCTGACTTTC
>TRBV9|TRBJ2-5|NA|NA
CASSPPGTFETQYF
TGTGCCAGCAGCCCTCCCGGGACCTTTGAGACCCAGTACTTC
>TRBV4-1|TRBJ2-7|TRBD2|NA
CASSQGGTFYEQYF
TGCGCCAGCAGCCAGGGGGGGACTTTCTACGAGCAGTACTTC
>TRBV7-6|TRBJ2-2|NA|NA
CASSPEDTGELFF
TGTGCCAGCAGCCCCGAGGACACCGGGGAGCTGTTTTTT
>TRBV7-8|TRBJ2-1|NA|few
CASSLDGLNEQFF
TGTGCCAGCAGCTTAGACGGATTAAATGAGCAGTTCTTC
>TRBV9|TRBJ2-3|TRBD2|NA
CASSVVGRGGQGDTQYF
TGTGCCAGCAGCGTAGTGGGGCGGGGGGGCCAGGGAGATACGCAGTATTTT
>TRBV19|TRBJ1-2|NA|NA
CASSTPGSNYGYTF
TGTGCCAGTAGTACCCCAGGGTCCAACTATGGCTACACCTTC
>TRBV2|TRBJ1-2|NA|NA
CASSVTPLMSYGYTF
TGTGCCAGCAGTGTTACGCCCCTGATGAGCTATGGCTACACCTTC